This TCR beta chain originates from a study of memory CD4+ T cells and cytomegalovirus serostatus. Per germline, CDR1 SGHAT and CDR2 FQNNGV. The CDR3 is 15 residues long. The junction had 2 bases not matched to a gene; V was cut back by 2 bases and J by 2 bases. The assay was immunoSEQ multiplex PCR, and TCRdb's table has in-frame clones only and misses some. The sample has under 80,000 clones, about 78% seen once. Single viable CD3+CD4+CD8-CD45RO+ cells were sorted as the memory CD4+ T cells. Donors' CMV status reflects serum IgG against pp150, pp28, p38, p52. The V and J genes are TRBV11-2 and TRBJ2-1; 8 bases are a match to TRBD2. The sample consisted of memory CD4+ T cells from blood. This sequence was found in an adult in good health and CMV-seropositive. CDR3 sequence (DNA): TGTGCCAGCAGCTTAACTAGCGGAACCTACAATGAGCAGTTCTTC. Encoded protein: CASSLTSGTYNEQFF.